The clone carrying this TCR beta chain was found many times. Its antigen is as yet unknown. This sample was taken from a study of neurological immune-mediated disorders. Study conclusions and caveats: Falling below healthy controls, multiple sclerosis showed the least TCR clonal expansion, while HTLV-1-associated myelopathy showed the most. Across subjects, no CDR3 amino acid sequence appeared in expanded clones of more than one subject, a finding that suggested private repertoires in all groups.

PBMCs stored at -80 C, 2 million in total, were the source of the unsorted libraries. One entry per CDR3 protein results from TCRdb running MiXCR on the 5' RACE reads. Here the sample spans approximately 74,000 distinct CDR3 sequences, 9.4% being singletons. The sample taken for sequencing was PBMCs. The receptor was isolated from a man over 45 in good health.

The CDR3 coding sequence is TGTGCCAGCAGCTCCCTCACTGTCGCGGAGACCCAGTACTTC. This codes for CASSSLTVAETQYF. The chain employs TRBV7-2 and TRBJ2-5, with unresolved D. This CDR3 is built from 14 residues. The V gene lost 4 bases and the J gene lost 5 bases, with 14 bases spanning the gap. Per germline, CDR1 SGHTA and CDR2 FQGNSA.